This T cell receptor (beta chain) was observed in a study of T cell repertoires in cytomegalovirus infection. V was clipped by 0 bases and J by 2 bases, with 8 bases between them. The germline V gene encodes CDR1 LNHNV and CDR2 YYDKDF (reference sequence). The CDR3 covers 15 residues. Comment on this clonotype: What it binds is unknown.

TCRdb passed the reads through MiXCR, listing each CDR3 protein once. The data show about 530,000 distinct CDR3 sequences, around 27% seen once. Whole-study results and caveats: CMV carriers with the relevant HLA were identified by cumulative public TCR beta family frequency.

Sequencing was carried out using PBMCs. The chain carries TRBV15 and TRBJ2-1; the D gene is possibly TRBD2 (5 bases). The TCR originated in a human donor in good health (CMV status not recorded). Some clones in this sample may be carry-over from other donors' samples. The CDR3 DNA reads as TGTGCCACCAGCAGAGAAGGGAGTCCCTACAATGAGCAGTTCTTC. It encodes CATSREGSPYNEQFF.